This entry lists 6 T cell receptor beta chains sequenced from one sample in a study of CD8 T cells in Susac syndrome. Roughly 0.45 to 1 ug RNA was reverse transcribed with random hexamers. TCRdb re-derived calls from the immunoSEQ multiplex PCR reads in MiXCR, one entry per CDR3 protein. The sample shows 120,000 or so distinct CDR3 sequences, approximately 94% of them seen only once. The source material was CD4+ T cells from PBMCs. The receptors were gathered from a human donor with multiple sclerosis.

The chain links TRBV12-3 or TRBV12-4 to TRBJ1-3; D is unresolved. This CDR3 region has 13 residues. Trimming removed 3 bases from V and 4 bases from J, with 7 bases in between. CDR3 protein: CASSLAQGNTIYF. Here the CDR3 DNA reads TGTGCCAGCAGTTTGGCACAGGGAAACACCATATATTTT.

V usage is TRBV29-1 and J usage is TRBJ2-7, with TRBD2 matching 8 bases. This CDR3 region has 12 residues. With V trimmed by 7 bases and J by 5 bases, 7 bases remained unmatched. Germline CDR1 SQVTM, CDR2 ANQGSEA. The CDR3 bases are TGCAGCGCTTCGGGACTAGAGGACGAGCAGTACTTC. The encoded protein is CSASGLEDEQYF.

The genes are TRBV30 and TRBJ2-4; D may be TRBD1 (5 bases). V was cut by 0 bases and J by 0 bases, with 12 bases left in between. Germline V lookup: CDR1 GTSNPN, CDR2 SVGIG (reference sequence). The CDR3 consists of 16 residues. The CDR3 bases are TGTGCCTGGAGTGTCGTAGGGGCCTTAGCCAAAAACATTCAGTACTTC. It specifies CAWSVVGALAKNIQYF.

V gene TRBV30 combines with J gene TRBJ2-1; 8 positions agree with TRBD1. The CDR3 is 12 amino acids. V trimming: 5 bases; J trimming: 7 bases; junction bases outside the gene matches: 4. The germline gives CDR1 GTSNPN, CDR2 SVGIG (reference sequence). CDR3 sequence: CAWHRTGNEQFF. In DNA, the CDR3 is TGTGCCTGGCACCGGACAGGGAATGAGCAGTTCTTC.

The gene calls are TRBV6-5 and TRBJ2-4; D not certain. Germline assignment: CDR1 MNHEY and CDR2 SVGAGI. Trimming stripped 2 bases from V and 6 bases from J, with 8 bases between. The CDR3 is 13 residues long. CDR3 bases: TGTGCCAGCAGTTACCCGGGTGGAAACATTCAGTACTTC. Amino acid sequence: CASSYPGGNIQYF.

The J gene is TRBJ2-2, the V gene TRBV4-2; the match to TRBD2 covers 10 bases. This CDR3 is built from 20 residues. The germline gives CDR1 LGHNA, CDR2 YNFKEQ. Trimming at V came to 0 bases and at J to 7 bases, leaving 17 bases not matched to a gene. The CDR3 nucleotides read TGTGCCAGCAGCCAAGATCCCCCCACGCCCAGCGGGGGGGCCGACGGGGAGCTGTTTTTT. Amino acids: CASSQDPPTPSGGADGELFF.